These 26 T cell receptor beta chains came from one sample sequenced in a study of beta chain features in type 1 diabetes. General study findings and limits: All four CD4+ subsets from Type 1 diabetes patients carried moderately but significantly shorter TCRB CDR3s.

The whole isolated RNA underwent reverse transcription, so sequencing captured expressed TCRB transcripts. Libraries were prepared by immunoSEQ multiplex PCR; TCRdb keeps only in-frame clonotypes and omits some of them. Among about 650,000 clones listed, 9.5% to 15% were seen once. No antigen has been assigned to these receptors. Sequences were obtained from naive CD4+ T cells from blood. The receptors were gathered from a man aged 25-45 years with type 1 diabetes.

CDR3: CASSQDRGGQPQHF. The CDR3 bases are TGTGCCAGCAGTCAGGACAGGGGAGGTCAGCCCCAGCATTTT. This chain uses TRBV27 with TRBJ1-5, with 9 positions matching TRBD1. V was clipped by 5 bases and J by 6 bases; unmatched bases: 5. Germline CDR1 is MNHEY and CDR2 is SMNVEV (reference sequence). This CDR3 is built from 14 residues.

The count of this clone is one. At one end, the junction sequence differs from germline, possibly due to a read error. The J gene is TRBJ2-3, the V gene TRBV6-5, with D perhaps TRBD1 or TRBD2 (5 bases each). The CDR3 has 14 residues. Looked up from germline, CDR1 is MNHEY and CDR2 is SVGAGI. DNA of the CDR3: TGTGCCAGCAGTTCCTGGGACGGCACTGATACGCAGTATTTT. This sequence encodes CASSSWDGTDTQYF.

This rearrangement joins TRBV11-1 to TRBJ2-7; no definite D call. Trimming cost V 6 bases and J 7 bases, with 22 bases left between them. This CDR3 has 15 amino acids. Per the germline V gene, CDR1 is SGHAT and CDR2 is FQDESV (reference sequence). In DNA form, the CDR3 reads TGTGCCAGCAGGGACGTCATGTCGAATGTGAGGGAGCAGTACTTC. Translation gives CASRDVMSNVREQYF. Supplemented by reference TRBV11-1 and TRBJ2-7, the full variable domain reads EAEVAQSPRYKITEKSQAVAFWCDPISGHATLYWYRQILGQGPELLVQFQDESVVDDSQLPKDRFSAERLKGVDSTLKIQPAELGDSAMYLCASRDVMSNVREQYFGPGTRLTVT.

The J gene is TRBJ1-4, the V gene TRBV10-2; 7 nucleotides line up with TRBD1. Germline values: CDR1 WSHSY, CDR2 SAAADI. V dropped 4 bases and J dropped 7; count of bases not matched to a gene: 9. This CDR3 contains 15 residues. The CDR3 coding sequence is TGCGCCAGCAGTGTGGGATCCAGGGGGGGTGAAAAACTGTTTTTT. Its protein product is CASSVGSRGGEKLFF.

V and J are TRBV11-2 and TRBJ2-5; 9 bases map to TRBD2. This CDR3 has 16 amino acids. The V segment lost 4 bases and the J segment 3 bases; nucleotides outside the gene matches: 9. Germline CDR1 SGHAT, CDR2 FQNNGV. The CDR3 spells CASSSGASGEKETQYF. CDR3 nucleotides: TGTGCCAGCAGCTCGGGGGCTAGCGGGGAGAAAGAGACCCAGTACTTC.

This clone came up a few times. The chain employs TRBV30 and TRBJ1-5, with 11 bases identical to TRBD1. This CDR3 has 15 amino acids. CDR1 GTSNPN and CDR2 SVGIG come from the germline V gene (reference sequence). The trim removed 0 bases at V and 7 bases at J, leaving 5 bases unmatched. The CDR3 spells CAWSVGQGAQQPQHF. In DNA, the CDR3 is TGTGCCTGGAGTGTAGGACAGGGGGCCCAGCAGCCCCAGCATTTT. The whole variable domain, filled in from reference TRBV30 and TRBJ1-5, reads SQTIHQWPATLVQPVGSPLSLECTVEGTSNPNLYWYRQAAGRGLQLLFYSVGIGQISSEVPQNLSASRPQDRQFILSSKKLLLSDSGFYLCAWSVGQGAQQPQHFGDGTRLSIL.

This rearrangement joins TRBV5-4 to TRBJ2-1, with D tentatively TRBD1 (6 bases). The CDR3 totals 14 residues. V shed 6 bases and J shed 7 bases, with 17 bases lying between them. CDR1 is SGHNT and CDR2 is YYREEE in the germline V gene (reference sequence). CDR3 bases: TGTGCCAGCACCTCGGTAGGGGGATGGAATGAGCAGTTCTTC. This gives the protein CASTSVGGWNEQFF. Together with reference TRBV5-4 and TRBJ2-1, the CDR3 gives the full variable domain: ETGVTQSPTHLIKTRGQQVTLRCSSQSGHNTVSWYQQALGQGPQFIFQYYREEENGRGNFPPRFSGLQFPNYSSELNVNALELDDSALYLCASTSVGGWNEQFFGPGTRLTVL.

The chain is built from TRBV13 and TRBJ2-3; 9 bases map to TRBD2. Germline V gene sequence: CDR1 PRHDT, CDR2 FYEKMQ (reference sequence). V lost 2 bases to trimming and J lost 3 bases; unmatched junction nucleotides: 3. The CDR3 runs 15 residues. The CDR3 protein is CASSLSGGMTDTQYF. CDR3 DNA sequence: TGTGCCAGCAGCTTAAGCGGGGGGATGACAGATACGCAGTATTTT.

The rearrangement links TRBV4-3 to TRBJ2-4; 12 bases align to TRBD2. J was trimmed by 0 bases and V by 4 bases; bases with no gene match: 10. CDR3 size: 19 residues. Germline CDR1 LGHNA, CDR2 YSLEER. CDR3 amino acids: CASSPGSLAGGVAKNIQYF. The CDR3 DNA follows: TGCGCCAGCAGCCCGGGTTCCCTAGCGGGGGGGGTAGCCAAAAACATTCAGTACTTC.

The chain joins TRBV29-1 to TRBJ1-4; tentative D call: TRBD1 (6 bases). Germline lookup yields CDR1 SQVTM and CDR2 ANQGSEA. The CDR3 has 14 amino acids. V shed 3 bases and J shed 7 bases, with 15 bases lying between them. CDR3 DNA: TGCAGCGTTGAGTCGGGCAGGGGTGGTGAAAAACTGTTTTTT. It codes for CSVESGRGGEKLFF.

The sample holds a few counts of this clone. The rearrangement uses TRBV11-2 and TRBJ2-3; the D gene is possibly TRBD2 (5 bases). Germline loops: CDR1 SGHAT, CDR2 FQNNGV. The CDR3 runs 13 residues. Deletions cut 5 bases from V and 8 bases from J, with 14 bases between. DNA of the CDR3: TGTGCCAGCAGCAATTGGGAGACGGGTACGCAGTATTTT. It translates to CASSNWETGTQYF.

CDR3 region: CSVGGGNGNQPQHF. The CDR3 DNA follows: TGCAGCGTTGGTGGGGGTAATGGCAATCAGCCCCAGCATTTT. The gene calls are TRBV29-1 and TRBJ1-5, with a weak D call TRBD1 (5 bases). Germline V gives CDR1 SQVTM, CDR2 ANQGSEA. The CDR3 loop spans 14 amino acids. Trimming stripped 4 bases from V and 2 bases from J, with 12 bases between.

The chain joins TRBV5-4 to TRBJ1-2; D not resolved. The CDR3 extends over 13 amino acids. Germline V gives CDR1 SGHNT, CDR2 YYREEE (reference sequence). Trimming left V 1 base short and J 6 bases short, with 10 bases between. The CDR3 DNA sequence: TGTGCCAGCAGCTTGCCCCAGTTCCATGGCTACACCTTC. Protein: CASSLPQFHGYTF.

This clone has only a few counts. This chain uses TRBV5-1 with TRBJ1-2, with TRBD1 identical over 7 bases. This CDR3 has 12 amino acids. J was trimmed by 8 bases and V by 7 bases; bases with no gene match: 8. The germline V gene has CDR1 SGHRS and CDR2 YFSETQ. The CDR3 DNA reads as TGCGCCAGCGCGGTCGACAGGGACGGCTACACCTTC. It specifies CASAVDRDGYTF.

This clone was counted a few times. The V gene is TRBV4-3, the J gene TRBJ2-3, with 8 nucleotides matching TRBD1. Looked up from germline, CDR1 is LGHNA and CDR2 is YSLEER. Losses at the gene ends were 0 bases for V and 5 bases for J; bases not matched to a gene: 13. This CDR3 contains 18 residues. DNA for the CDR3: TGCGCCAGCAGCCAAGATGATATAGGCAGGGGGCTCGGAGATACGCAGTATTTT. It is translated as CASSQDDIGRGLGDTQYF.

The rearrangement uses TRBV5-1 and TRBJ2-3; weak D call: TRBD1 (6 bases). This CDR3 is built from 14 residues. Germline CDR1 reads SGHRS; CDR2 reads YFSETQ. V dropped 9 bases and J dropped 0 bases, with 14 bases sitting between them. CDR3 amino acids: CATGPGQSTDTQYF. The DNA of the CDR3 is TGCGCCACCGGACCTGGACAGAGCACAGATACGCAGTATTTT.

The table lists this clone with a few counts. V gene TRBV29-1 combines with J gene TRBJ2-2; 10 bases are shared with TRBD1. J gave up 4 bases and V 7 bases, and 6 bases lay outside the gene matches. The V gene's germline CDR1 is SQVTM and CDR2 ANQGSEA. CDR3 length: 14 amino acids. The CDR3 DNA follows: TGCAGCGCGAGATGGACAGGGGGCACCGGGGAGCTGTTTTTT. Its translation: CSARWTGGTGELFF.

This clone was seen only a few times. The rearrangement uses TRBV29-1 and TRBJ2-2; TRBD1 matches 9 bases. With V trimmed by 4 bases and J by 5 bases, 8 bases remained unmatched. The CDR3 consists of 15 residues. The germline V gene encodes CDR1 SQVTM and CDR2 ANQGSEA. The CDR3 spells CSVARAGTGTGELFF. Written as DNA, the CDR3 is TGCAGCGTTGCCCGGGCCGGGACAGGGACCGGGGAGCTGTTTTTT.

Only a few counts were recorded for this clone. CDR3 region: CASSGYRGRMYTDTQYF. The CDR3 DNA sequence: TGTGCCAGCAGTGGGTACAGGGGGCGAATGTACACAGATACGCAGTATTTT. The V and J genes are TRBV28 and TRBJ2-3; TRBD1 matches 9 bases. This CDR3 spans 17 amino acids. Germline V gives CDR1 MDHEN, CDR2 SYDVKM. Losses at the gene ends were 5 bases for V and 2 bases for J; bases not matched to a gene: 11.

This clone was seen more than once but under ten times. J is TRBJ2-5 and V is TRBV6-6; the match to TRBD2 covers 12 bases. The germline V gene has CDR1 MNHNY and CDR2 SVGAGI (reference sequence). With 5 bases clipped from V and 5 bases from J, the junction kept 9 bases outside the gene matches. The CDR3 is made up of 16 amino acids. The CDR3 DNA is TGTGCCAGCAGTCCGAGACTAGCGGGGGCTAGTGAGACCCAGTACTTC. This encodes CASSPRLAGASETQYF.

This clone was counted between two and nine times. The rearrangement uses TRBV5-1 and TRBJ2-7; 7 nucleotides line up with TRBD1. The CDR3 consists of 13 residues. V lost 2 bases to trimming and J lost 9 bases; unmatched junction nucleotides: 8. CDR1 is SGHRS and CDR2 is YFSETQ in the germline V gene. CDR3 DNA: TGCGCCAGCAGCTTACCGACAGGGACAGCGCAGTACTTC. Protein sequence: CASSLPTGTAQYF.

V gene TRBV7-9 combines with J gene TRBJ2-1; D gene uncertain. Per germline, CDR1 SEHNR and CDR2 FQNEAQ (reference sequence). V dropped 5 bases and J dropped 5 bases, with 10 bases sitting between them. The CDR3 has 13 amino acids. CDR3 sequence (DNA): TGTGCCAGCAGCCGCCTGACGGACAATGAGCAGTTCTTC. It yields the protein CASSRLTDNEQFF.

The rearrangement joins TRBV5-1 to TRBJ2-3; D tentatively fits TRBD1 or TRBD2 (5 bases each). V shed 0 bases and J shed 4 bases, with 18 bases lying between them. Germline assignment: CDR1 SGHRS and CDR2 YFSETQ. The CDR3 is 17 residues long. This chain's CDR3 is CASSLATGQGWADTQYF. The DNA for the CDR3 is TGCGCCAGCAGCTTGGCGACGGGGCAGGGATGGGCAGATACGCAGTATTTT.

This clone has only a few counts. CDR3: CASSSSSAQSYEQYF. In DNA form, the CDR3 reads TGTGCCAGCAGCTCCTCGAGCGCGCAGTCCTACGAGCAGTACTTC. This chain connects TRBV7-2 to TRBJ2-7; unclear D gene. Germline lookup yields CDR1 SGHTA and CDR2 FQGNSA. There are 15 residues in the CDR3. V was trimmed by 4 bases and J by 1 base, leaving 14 bases between them. The full variable domain, in which reference TRBV7-2 and TRBJ2-7 provide the parts outside the CDR3, is GAGVSQSPSNKVTEKGKDVELRCDPISGHTALYWYRQSLGQGLEFLIYFQGNSAPDKSGLPSDRFSAERTGGSVSTLTIQRTQQEDSAVYLCASSSSSAQSYEQYFGPGTRLTVT.

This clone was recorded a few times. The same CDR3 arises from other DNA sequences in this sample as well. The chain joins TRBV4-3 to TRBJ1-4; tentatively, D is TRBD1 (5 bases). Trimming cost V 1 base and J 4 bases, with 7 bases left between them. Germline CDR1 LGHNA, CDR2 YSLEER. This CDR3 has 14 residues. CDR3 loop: CASSQGQGNEKLFF. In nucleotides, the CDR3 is TGCGCCAGCAGCCAAGGCCAGGGTAATGAAAAACTGTTTTTT.

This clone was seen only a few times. The CDR3 bases are TGTGCCAGCAGCGTAGAGCCCAGGGGAAGCACAGATACGCAGTATTTT. This translates into CASSVEPRGSTDTQYF. This chain joins TRBV9 and TRBJ2-3; possible D gene TRBD1, 6 bases. The V gene's germline CDR1 is SGDLS and CDR2 YYNGEE. The ends were cut back, 0 bases at V and 0 bases at J, with 11 bases in the middle. The CDR3 length is 16 residues.